This T cell receptor beta chain was obtained from a study of control samples from healthy donors and cancer patients. Profiled with immunoSEQ multiplex PCR; TCRdb holds only in-frame clones, not every one. The sample records 55,000 to 75,000 clones, 70% to 90% being singletons. J was trimmed by 0 bases and V by 1 base; bases with no gene match: 17. CDR3 length equals 21 residues. Germline-derived CDR1 and CDR2 are SGHRS and YFSETQ. Sequenced input: PBMCs. The V gene is TRBV5-1, the J gene TRBJ2-1; 9 bases agree with TRBD2. The receptor was derived from a woman in her 50s with head and neck cancer. The CDR3 DNA sequence: TGCGCCAGCAGCTTGCAACTCGCGGGGGGGCGGGGGGGATCCTCCTACAATGAGCAGTTCTTC. Translation gives CASSLQLAGGRGGSSYNEQFF.